This T cell receptor (beta chain) appears in the sequencing data of a study of blood T cell repertoires in COVID-19. Study context: Both acute and convalescent COVID-19 samples were obtained from the United States, Italy and Spain. T cells, B-cell-depleted T cells, or PBMCs supplied cDNA or gDNA.

Each recovered donor of Cohort 3 presented with two negative PCRs, clearance, or symptom resolution. In the original analysis: Using reference gene primer amplification, nucleated cell counts were estimated. Assay used: immunoSEQ multiplex PCR; TCRdb lists only in-frame clones, some missing. V and J calls and clone size follow that table, whereas D and trimming were derived from the DNA. This table has 360,000 or so clones, 87% appearing once. The sequence derives from a woman in her 30s who had recovered from COVID-19. Sequences were obtained from PBMCs or T cells enriched from blood (not recorded which).

In DNA form, the CDR3 reads TGTGCCAGCAGCCCCCGGGACAACCCCTACGAGCAGTACTTC. The encoded protein is CASSPRDNPYEQYF. V is TRBV7-9 and J is TRBJ2-7; D is possibly TRBD1 (6 bases). The CDR3 spans 14 residues. V lost 5 bases to trimming and J lost 2 bases, with 13 bases between them. CDR1 is SEHNR, CDR2 FQNEAQ, per germline (reference sequence).